One sample yielded the 5 T cell receptor beta chains listed below, sequenced in a study of shared T cell receptors in the human thymus. Sequencing used immunoSEQ multiplex PCR; TCRdb keeps in-frame clones, though not all of them. The sample carries more than 550,000 clones, 80% to 90% recorded once. A further study also used this sample, focusing on human thymus T cells.

The specimen sequenced was thymocytes. Receptors were obtained from a girl under three years old with a congenital heart defect.

The chain joins TRBV19 to TRBJ1-2; a possible D gene is TRBD1 (6 bases). Germline V gene data show CDR1 as LNHDA and CDR2 as SQIVND (reference sequence). V lost 5 bases and J lost 8, with 12 bases in between. The CDR3 spans 12 residues. The CDR3 region is CASSARGGGYTF. The CDR3 coding sequence is TGTGCCAGTAGTGCCCGGGGGGGCGGCTACACCTTC.

This clone occurred once. This rearrangement joins TRBV7-4 to TRBJ1-3; TRBD1 matches at 8 bases. V trimming: 7 bases; J trimming: 4 bases; junction bases outside the gene matches: 15. CDR1 and CDR2 from the germline V gene are SGHVT and SQSDAQ. There are 17 residues in the CDR3. The chain's CDR3 is CASTRGRDRPKGNTIYF. CDR3 DNA: TGTGCCAGCACCCGGGGGCGGGACAGGCCTAAGGGAAACACCATATATTTT. Using reference TRBV7-4 and TRBJ1-3 for the parts outside the CDR3, the full variable domain is GAGVSQSPRYKVAKRGRDVALRCDSISGHVTLYWYRQTLGQGSEVLTYSQSDAQRDKSGRPSGRFSAERPERSVSTLKIQRTEQGDSAVYLCASTRGRDRPKGNTIYFGEGSWLTVV.

The V call is TRBV5-6, the J call TRBJ1-2; 7 bases agree with TRBD1. This CDR3 region has 16 residues. Germline trimming cut 3 bases from V and 2 bases from J; bases unmatched to any gene: 10. CDR1 is SGHDT, CDR2 YYEEEE, per germline. As DNA, the CDR3 is TGTGCCAGCAGCTCCTGGTCAGGGGGACACAACTATGGCTACACCTTC. Encoded protein: CASSSWSGGHNYGYTF. The complete variable domain, with remaining parts taken from reference TRBV5-6 and TRBJ1-2, reads DAGVTQSPTHLIKTRGQQVTLRCSPKSGHDTVSWYQQALGQGPQFIFQYYEEEERQRGNFPDRFSGHQFPNYSSELNVNALLLGDSALYLCASSSWSGGHNYGYTFGSGTRLTVV.

V is TRBV2 and J is TRBJ1-2; maybe TRBD1 (5 bases). Trimming removed 8 bases from V and 6 bases from J, with 16 bases in between. The CDR3 sequence is 13 residues long. Germline V gene lookup returns CDR1 SNHLY and CDR2 FYNNEI. The CDR3 spells CASLGSGKHGYTF. CDR3 bases: TGTGCCAGCCTAGGTTCAGGGAAACATGGCTACACCTTC.

The chain has TRBV19 and TRBJ1-2; possible D gene TRBD1, 6 bases. This CDR3 region has 15 residues. CDR1 and CDR2 (germline): LNHDA, SQIVND (reference sequence). V lost 3 bases to trimming and J lost 4 bases, with 15 bases between them. The CDR3 loop reads CASSIGQGRVYGYTF. As DNA, the CDR3 is TGTGCCAGTAGTATCGGCCAGGGGCGCGTCTATGGCTACACCTTC.